A selection of T cell receptor beta chains follows, all from one sample in a study of blood T cell repertoires in COVID-19. Measured with immunoSEQ multiplex PCR; TCRdb has only the in-frame clones, and not every one. The sample holds more than 250,000 clones, 70% to 90% seen once. Input material: peripheral blood. The receptors come from a human donor in a cohort sampled during active COVID-19. CDR3s include the opening cysteine and the closing phenylalanine or tryptophan. Each record gives: clone size, J gene, D gene, V gene, CDR3 protein, CDR3 DNA. A D gene is named only where the DNA matches it firmly. Where a row states a size, it is once, few, many or the class of an expanded clone; other rows omit it.

>-|TRBJ1-1|TRBD1|TRBV2
CASSTTGGGLAFF
TGTGCCAGCAGTACGACAGGGGGCGGGTTGGCTTTCTTT
>-|TRBJ2-7|-|TRBV4-3
CASSRWTDSYEQYF
TGCGCCAGCAGCCGATGGACAGACTCCTACGAGCAGTACTTC
>-|TRBJ2-7|-|TRBV7-8
CASGGTLLYEQYF
TGTGCCAGTGGGGGGACTCTTCTCTACGAGCAGTACTTC
>-|TRBJ1-2|TRBD1|TRBV18
CASSQDRGVYYGYTF
TGTGCCAGCTCACAGGACAGGGGCGTGTACTATGGCTACACCTTC
>-|TRBJ2-5|TRBD2|TRBV24-1
CATSAGGQETQYF
TGTGCCACCAGTGCGGGGGGCCAAGAGACCCAGTACTTC
>-|TRBJ2-4|-|TRBV21-1
CASSETGPPTTPQAKNIQYF
TGTGCCAGCAGCGAGACAGGTCCCCCCACCACACCCCAAGCCAAAAACATTCAGTACTTC
>-|TRBJ2-7|TRBD1|TRBV28
CASSPPGGFDEQYF
TGTGCCAGCAGCCCCCCAGGGGGATTCGACGAGCAGTACTTC
>-|TRBJ1-4|TRBD1|TRBV7-2
CASSLTFLRGLGEKLFF
TGTGCCAGCAGCTTAACGTTCTTGAGGGGGCTAGGGGAAAAACTGTTTTTT
>once|TRBJ1-3|-|TRBV15
CATSRRSSSGNTIYF
TGTGCCACCAGCAGAAGGAGTAGCTCTGGAAACACCATATATTTT
>-|TRBJ2-7|-|TRBV27
CASSRIGQIYEQYF
TGTGCCAGCAGTCGGATTGGACAAATCTACGAGCAGTACTTC
>-|TRBJ2-3|-|TRBV9
CASRPQSDTQYF
TGTGCCAGCAGACCTCAGTCAGATACGCAGTATTTT
>-|TRBJ1-1|-|TRBV5-1
CASSLGHMNTEAFF
TGCGCCAGCAGCTTGGGCCACATGAACACTGAAGCTTTCTTT
>-|TRBJ1-6|-|TRBV9
CASSVRNQGSPLHF
TGTGCCAGCAGCGTACGGAATCAGGGGTCACCCCTCCACTTT
>-|TRBJ2-7|TRBD2|TRBV9
CASSVGSAAGGYEQYF
TGTGCCAGCAGCGTAGGTTCGGCGGCGGGAGGATACGAGCAGTACTTC
>once|TRBJ2-7|-|TRBV5-4
CASSLGRGYRYEQYF
TGTGCCAGCAGCTTGGGGAGGGGATATCGATACGAGCAGTACTTC
>once|TRBJ1-2|-|TRBV6-5
CASRRDTHGYTF
TGTGCCAGCAGACGCGACACCCATGGCTACACCTTC
>-|TRBJ1-1|TRBD1|TRBV7-2
CASSGQVNTEAFF
TGTGCCAGCAGCGGACAGGTGAACACTGAAGCTTTCTTT
>-|TRBJ2-7|TRBD1|TRBV7-2
CASSLAYGTGYEQYF
TGTGCCAGCAGCTTAGCTTACGGGACAGGCTACGAGCAGTACTTC
>-|TRBJ1-1|TRBD1|TRBV19
CASSIRWTGNTEAFF
TGTGCCAGTAGTATCAGGTGGACAGGGAACACTGAAGCTTTCTTT
>-|TRBJ2-5|TRBD1|TRBV27
CASSPLGTAQETQYF
TGTGCCAGCAGTCCCTTAGGGACAGCACAAGAGACCCAGTACTTC
>-|TRBJ2-2|-|TRBV9
CASSVGARGTGELFF
TGTGCCAGCAGCGTAGGGGCCAGAGGGACCGGGGAGCTGTTTTTT
>-|TRBJ1-2|TRBD1|TRBV24-1
CATATGSNYGYTF
TGTGCCACAGCGACAGGGTCTAACTATGGCTACACCTTC
>once|TRBJ2-3|-|TRBV5-1
CASSLPLASTDTQYF
TGCGCCAGCAGCTTACCCCTAGCGAGCACAGATACGCAGTATTTT
>-|TRBJ2-5|TRBD2|TRBV28
CASNPSGGPHETQYF
TGTGCCAGCAATCCTAGCGGGGGACCTCACGAGACCCAGTACTTC
>-|TRBJ1-6|TRBD1|TRBV6-5
CASRGDREISPLHF
TGTGCCAGCAGGGGGGACAGGGAGATCTCACCCCTCCACTTT
>-|TRBJ1-3|-|TRBV7-3
CASSLGPALNSGNTIYF
TGTGCCAGCAGCTTAGGGCCGGCCCTTAACTCTGGAAACACCATATATTTT
>-|TRBJ2-7|-|TRBV9
CASSERDLLYEQYF
TGTGCCAGCTCAGAGCGTGACCTTCTGTACGAGCAGTACTTC
>once|TRBJ1-1|TRBD1|TRBV10-2
CASFYTGGLTEAFF
TGCGCCAGCTTTTACACAGGGGGCCTCACTGAAGCTTTCTTT
>-|TRBJ2-3|-|TRBV30
CAWSTRGMGGDTQYF
TGTGCCTGGAGTACACGGGGGATGGGCGGGGATACGCAGTATTTT
>-|TRBJ2-7|TRBD1|TRBV29-1
CSVSIPGQGMLEQYF
TGCAGCGTCTCTATCCCGGGACAGGGTATGCTGGAGCAGTACTTC
>once|TRBJ1-1|-|TRBV19
CASSIRGGRTEAFF
TGTGCCAGTAGTATAAGAGGGGGTAGGACTGAAGCTTTCTTT
>-|TRBJ1-4|TRBD1|TRBV11-2
CASSVGQGDATNEKLFF
TGTGCCAGCAGCGTCGGACAGGGAGATGCAACTAATGAAAAACTGTTTTTT
>once|TRBJ2-1|-|TRBV30
CAWSPQGWQFF
TGTGCCTGGAGTCCCCAGGGGTGGCAGTTCTTC
>few|TRBJ1-5|-|TRBV6-5
CATRTYSNQPQHF
TGTGCCACCCGGACTTATAGCAATCAGCCCCAGCATTTT
>once|TRBJ1-5|TRBD1|TRBV25-1
CASSESRRGNYNQPQHF
TGTGCCAGCAGTGAATCCCGCAGGGGGAACTACAATCAGCCCCAGCATTTT
>-|TRBJ1-2|TRBD1|TRBV4-1
CASSRTNRGQDYGYTF
TGCGCCAGCAGCCGAACTAACAGGGGGCAGGACTATGGCTACACCTTC
>-|TRBJ2-3|TRBD2|TRBV19
CASSLLAGASTDTQYF
TGTGCCAGTTCCCTCCTAGCGGGGGCTAGCACAGATACGCAGTATTTT
>-|TRBJ2-5|-|TRBV5-1
CASSRGLSVETQYF
TGCGCCAGCAGCCGGGGGTTGTCCGTGGAGACCCAGTACTTC
>-|TRBJ1-5|-|TRBV19
CASSIGQGNQPQHF
TGTGCCAGTAGTATAGGACAGGGCAATCAGCCCCAGCATTTT
>once|TRBJ2-6|-|TRBV28
CASSPTPGGQMHSGANVLTF
TGTGCCAGCAGTCCTACACCCGGGGGACAGATGCACTCTGGGGCCAACGTCCTGACTTTC
>-|TRBJ1-1|-|TRBV27
CASSFGAAGTEAFF
TGTGCCAGCAGTTTCGGGGCGGCGGGGACTGAAGCTTTCTTT
>-|TRBJ2-7|TRBD2|TRBV9
CASSVGLAGGVTYEQYF
TGTGCCAGCAGCGTAGGATTAGCGGGAGGAGTTACCTACGAGCAGTACTTC
>-|TRBJ1-5|TRBD1|TRBV7-2
CASSLQTGEAQPQHF
TGTGCCAGCAGCCTACAGACAGGGGAGGCTCAGCCCCAGCATTTT
>-|TRBJ1-1|TRBD1|TRBV5-5
CASSSWDRENTEAFF
TGTGCCAGCAGCTCCTGGGACAGGGAGAACACTGAAGCTTTCTTT
>-|TRBJ2-3|TRBD2|TRBV7-9
CASSPGTSELDTQYF
TGTGCCAGCAGCCCCGGGACTAGCGAGCTTGATACGCAGTATTTT
>-|TRBJ2-7|-|TRBV29-1
CSGGTPGYEQYF
TGCAGCGGGGGGACTCCGGGCTACGAGCAGTACTTC
>-|TRBJ1-1|-|TRBV6-5
CASRPNWTRNTEAFF
TGTGCCAGCAGACCTAATTGGACACGCAACACTGAAGCTTTCTTT
>-|TRBJ2-7|-|TRBV30
CAWSVGANSYEQYF
TGTGCCTGGAGTGTGGGGGCGAACTCCTACGAGCAGTACTTC
>-|TRBJ1-2|-|TRBV5-1
CASSLGTVNYGYTF
TGCGCCAGCAGCTTGGGGACAGTTAACTATGGCTACACCTTC
>-|TRBJ1-2|-|TRBV4-3
CASSRDSPFYGYTF
TGCGCCAGCAGCCGGGACTCCCCTTTCTATGGCTACACCTTC
>-|TRBJ2-7|TRBD2|TRBV5-4
CASSLGVLAGFYEQYF
TGTGCCAGCAGCTTGGGCGTCCTAGCGGGCTTCTACGAGCAGTACTTC
>-|TRBJ1-1|TRBD1|TRBV29-1
CSGETGAEEAFF
TGCAGCGGCGAGACAGGGGCTGAGGAAGCTTTCTTT
>-|TRBJ1-3|-|TRBV5-8
CASSLTGIGNTIYF
TGTGCCAGCAGCTTGACAGGGATCGGAAACACCATATATTTT
>-|TRBJ2-7|TRBD1|TRBV5-8
CASSLGQGLTYEQYF
TGTGCCAGCAGCTTAGGACAGGGCCTCACCTACGAGCAGTACTTC
>-|TRBJ2-7|-|TRBV6-6
CASSYSPGARYEQYF
TGTGCCAGCAGTTACTCCCCTGGGGCTCGCTACGAGCAGTACTTC
>-|TRBJ2-1|-|TRBV5-1
CASSLAASLYNEQFF
TGCGCCAGCAGCTTGGCGGCTAGCCTATACAATGAGCAGTTCTTC
>-|TRBJ1-1|-|TRBV2
CASNLGPEAFF
TGTGCCAGCAACCTAGGTCCTGAAGCTTTCTTT